The next 20 T cell receptor beta chains were all read from a single sample in a study of early T cells in non-severe SARS-CoV-2 infection. TCRdb reprocessed the 5' RACE reads via MiXCR and lists one record per CDR3 protein. The sample lists approximately 88,000 distinct CDR3 sequences, approximately 15% occurring once. Sequenced sample: whole blood. The receptors originated from an adult who was a healthcare worker with PCR-confirmed SARS-CoV-2 infection or an uninfected control (not recorded which).

This clonotype was counted ten times or more. The chain employs TRBV5-1 and TRBJ1-1; TRBD1 might be the D (6 bases). CDR3 length: 15 residues. V lost 0 bases and J 3 bases, leaving 12 bases between the germline ends. Germline CDR1 reads SGHRS; CDR2 reads YFSETQ. As DNA, the CDR3 is TGCGCCAGCAGCTTGGGGCGACAGGCGGACACTGAAGCTTTCTTT. This gives the protein CASSLGRQADTEAFF.

This clonotype was detected ten times or more. The DNA for the CDR3 is TGTGCCATCAGTGACCAGGTGATTTACGAGCAGTACTTC. Protein: CAISDQVIYEQYF. The chain links TRBV10-3 to TRBJ2-7, with D uncertain. The CDR3 has 13 amino acids. Per germline, CDR1 ENHRY and CDR2 SYGVKD. The ends were cut back, 3 bases at V and 4 bases at J, with 10 bases in the middle.

CDR3 region: CASPLVWGYTF. CDR3 in DNA: TGTGCCAGCCCACTGGTTTGGGGCTACACCTTC. The V call is TRBV11-1, the J call TRBJ1-2; D call uncertain. V lost 8 bases to trimming and J lost 8 bases, with 12 bases between them. Germline V gives CDR1 SGHAT, CDR2 FQDESV (reference sequence). CDR3 length: 11 amino acids.

There are a few counts of this clonotype. The J gene is TRBJ1-2, the V gene TRBV3-1; D is unresolved. V was trimmed by 1 base and J by 3 bases, leaving 6 bases between them. The CDR3 spans 13 residues. The germline V gene encodes CDR1 LGHDT and CDR2 YNNKEL (reference sequence). CDR3: CASSQGPDYGYTF. As DNA, the CDR3 is TGTGCCAGCAGCCAAGGCCCCGACTATGGCTACACCTTC.

The V call is TRBV6-6, the J call TRBJ2-7, with 8 bases identical to TRBD1. The CDR3 contains 13 residues. V trimming: 6 bases; J trimming: 2 bases; junction bases outside the gene matches: 3. Per germline, CDR1 MNHNY and CDR2 SVGAGI (reference sequence). CDR3 in DNA: TGTGCCAGCAGAGGGGGACAGGCCTACGAGCAGTACTTC. It is translated as CASRGGQAYEQYF.

This clonotype was found a few times. This chain links TRBV3-1 with TRBJ1-1, with D uncertain. V gave up 0 bases and J gave up 4 bases, with 12 bases separating them. The CDR3 is 15 amino acids. The germline V gene encodes CDR1 LGHDT and CDR2 YNNKEL (reference sequence). The CDR3, as DNA: TGTGCCAGCAGCCAAGATGCGACTCTGAGCACTGAAGCTTTCTTT. Its translation is CASSQDATLSTEAFF.

This clonotype was seen ten or more times. The rearrangement links TRBV7-6 to TRBJ1-5; a weak D match, TRBD1 (5 bases). The V end was cut by 4 bases, the J end by 5 bases, with 9 bases between. From germline, CDR1 is SGHVS and CDR2 FNYEAQ. This CDR3 is built from 13 residues. CDR3 DNA: TGTGCCAGCAGCTGGGACCGGGATCAGCCCCAGCATTTT. Its translation is CASSWDRDQPQHF.

This clonotype was seen repeatedly, ten times or more. The chain carries TRBV6-1 and TRBJ1-5; a weak D match, TRBD1 (6 bases). This CDR3 is built from 14 residues. From germline, CDR1 is MNHNS and CDR2 SASEGT. Between the trimmed V and J ends, which lost 7 bases and 4 bases, there was a span of 14 bases. The CDR3 loop reads CASTEVQGNQPQHF. The CDR3, as DNA: TGTGCCAGCACCGAAGTACAGGGAAATCAGCCCCAGCATTTT.

This clonotype was seen at least ten times. This rearrangement joins TRBV20-1 to TRBJ2-1, with 7 bases fitting TRBD1. Trimming removed 1 base from V and 2 bases from J; junction bases left unmatched: 5. Germline V gives CDR1 DFQATT, CDR2 SNEGSKA (reference sequence). This CDR3 has 15 residues. CDR3 nucleotide sequence: TGCAGTGCTAGAGCTTTCCAGGGGGCCTACAATGAGCAGTTCTTC. Its translation: CSARAFQGAYNEQFF.

The chain joins TRBV20-1 to TRBJ2-5; D is unclear. The CDR3 loop spans 11 amino acids. Germline CDR1 reads DFQATT; CDR2 reads SNEGSKA (reference sequence). V lost 1 base, J lost 1 base, and 1 base lay in between. The CDR3 nucleotides read TGCAGTGCTAGAGCCCAAGAGACCCAGTACTTC. It codes for CSARAQETQYF.

A single count supports this clonotype. The chain uses TRBV12-3 or TRBV12-4 and TRBJ2-5; D gene unclear. V gave up 6 bases and J gave up 1 base, with 12 bases separating them. The CDR3 has 14 amino acids. CDR3 DNA: TGTGCCAGCAGACCAACCCCGGCCCAAGAGACCCAGTACTTC. The encoded protein is CASRPTPAQETQYF.

Sample share makes this clonotype medium-sized (0.01 to 0.1%). This rearrangement joins TRBV6-4 to TRBJ2-3; TRBD2 matches at 8 bases. This CDR3 is built from 15 residues. Germline CDR1 reads MRHNA; CDR2 reads SNTAGT. J was trimmed by 0 bases and V by 6 bases; bases with no gene match: 5. This CDR3 reads CASSPSGGSTDTQYF. DNA for the CDR3: TGTGCCAGCAGCCCCAGCGGGGGTAGCACAGATACGCAGTATTTT.

The table lists this clonotype with a few counts. The V and J genes are TRBV29-1 and TRBJ1-5; D perhaps matches TRBD1 (6 bases). There are 17 residues in the CDR3. Germline CDR1 and CDR2: SQVTM and ANQGSEA. Between the trimmed V and J ends, which lost 7 bases and 5 bases, there was a span of 27 bases. CDR3 sequence (DNA): TGCAGCGGGGACCTCGGGGGCCGAGTAAGGTGTCATCAGCCCCAGCATTTT. Translation: CSGDLGGRVRCHQPQHF.

This clonotype turned up a few times. The chain is built from TRBV6-1 and TRBJ2-5, with TRBD1 matching 8 bases. Germline V gene lookup returns CDR1 MNHNS and CDR2 SASEGT. Trimming cost V 3 bases and J 5 bases; bases outside gene matches: 11. The CDR3 consists of 16 residues. CDR3 DNA: TGTGCCAGCAGTGACCACAGGGGGGCTAGCGAGGAGACCCAGTACTTC. Translated, it gives CASSDHRGASEETQYF.

Only a few counts were recorded for this clonotype. The rearrangement links TRBV7-2 to TRBJ1-5, with 8 bases identical to TRBD1. The CDR3 runs to 14 residues. The germline CDR1 and CDR2 sequences are SGHTA and FQGNSA. V shed 5 bases, J shed 6 bases, and the junction held 6 bases outside the gene matches. The CDR3 protein is CASSPTGAGQPQHF. CDR3 nucleotide sequence: TGTGCCAGCAGCCCGACAGGGGCAGGTCAGCCCCAGCATTTT.

This clonotype was detected ten times or more. The V and J genes are TRBV4-1 and TRBJ1-2; TRBD1 might be the D (5 bases). The CDR3 spans 16 residues. Germline lookup yields CDR1 MGHRA and CDR2 YSYEKL. The V end lost 0 bases, the J end lost 6 bases, and 17 bases lay between the germline ends. The CDR3 DNA is TGCGCCAGCAGCCAAGATGCGACAGCGATTTTCCATGGCTACACCTTC. It codes for CASSQDATAIFHGYTF.

This clonotype was recorded many times. The chain is built from TRBV7-6 and TRBJ2-3; TRBD2 agrees at 9 bases. Germline values: CDR1 SGHVS, CDR2 FNYEAQ. The CDR3 sequence is 16 residues long. With 0 bases clipped from V and 2 bases from J, the junction kept 3 bases outside the gene matches. This CDR3 reads CASSLALAGATDTQYF. The CDR3 nucleotides are TGTGCCAGCAGCTTAGCCTTAGCGGGGGCCACAGATACGCAGTATTTT.

This clonotype was found many times. The chain has TRBV20-1 and TRBJ2-2; 7 bases agree with TRBD2. The CDR3 is 15 residues long. V shed 2 bases and J 5 bases; nucleotides not matched to a gene: 8. Germline values: CDR1 DFQATT, CDR2 SNEGSKA (reference sequence). CDR3 in DNA: TGCAGTGCTAGACGGACTAGTAAGAAGACCGGGGAGCTGTTTTTT. Its translation: CSARRTSKKTGELFF.

This clonotype was counted between two and nine times. CDR3 DNA: TGTGCCAGCAGGGGGACCGTAACTGAAGCTTTCTTT. This sequence encodes CASRGTVTEAFF. The V gene is TRBV12-3 or TRBV12-4, the J gene TRBJ1-1; D perhaps matches TRBD1 (5 bases). The CDR3 runs 12 residues. V was trimmed by 6 bases and J by 5 bases, leaving 10 bases between them.

The J gene is TRBJ2-7, the V gene TRBV4-3, with 9 nucleotides matching TRBD1. V lost 5 bases, J lost 5 bases, and 4 bases stayed unmatched. The CDR3 has 13 amino acids. Per germline, CDR1 LGHNA and CDR2 YSLEER. The CDR3 sequence is CASSWDRAHEQYF. For the CDR3, the DNA is TGCGCCAGCAGCTGGGACAGGGCCCACGAGCAGTACTTC.